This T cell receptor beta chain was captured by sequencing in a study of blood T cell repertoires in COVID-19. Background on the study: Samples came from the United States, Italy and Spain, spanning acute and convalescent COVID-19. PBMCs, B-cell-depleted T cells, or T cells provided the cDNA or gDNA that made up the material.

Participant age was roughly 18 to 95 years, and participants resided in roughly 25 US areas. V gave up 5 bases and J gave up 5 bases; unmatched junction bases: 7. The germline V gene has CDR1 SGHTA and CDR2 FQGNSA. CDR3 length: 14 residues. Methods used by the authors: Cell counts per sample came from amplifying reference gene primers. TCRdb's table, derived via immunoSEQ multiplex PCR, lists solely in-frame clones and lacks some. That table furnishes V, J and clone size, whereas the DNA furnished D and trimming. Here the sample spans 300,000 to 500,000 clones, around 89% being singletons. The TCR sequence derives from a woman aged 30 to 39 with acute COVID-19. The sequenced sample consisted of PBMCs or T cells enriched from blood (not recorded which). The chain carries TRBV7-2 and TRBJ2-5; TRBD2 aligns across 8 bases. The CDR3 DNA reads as TGTGCCAGCAGCCCGCGCGGGGGGAGGGAGACCCAGTACTTC. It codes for CASSPRGGRETQYF.